This TCR beta chain was identified during a study of T cell changes during pregnancy in multiple sclerosis. Sequencing was performed with immunoSEQ multiplex PCR; in TCRdb, only in-frame clones are kept and a portion is missing. The sample has about 48,000 clones, around nine tenths seen once; the top ten hold 0.45% to 0.6%. Per the germline V gene, CDR1 is LNHDA and CDR2 is SQIVND (reference sequence). This CDR3 contains 13 residues. V dropped 2 bases and J dropped 8 bases, with 12 bases sitting between them. The TCR was taken from a female donor with multiple sclerosis, enrolled in a pregnancy study. This specimen consisted of CD4+ T cells from peripheral blood mononuclear cells, obtained in the third trimester of pregnancy. The chain is built from TRBV19 and TRBJ1-2; unclear D gene. DNA for the CDR3: TGTGCCAGTAGTATACAGGAATCTGGGGGCTACACCTTC. This encodes CASSIQESGGYTF.